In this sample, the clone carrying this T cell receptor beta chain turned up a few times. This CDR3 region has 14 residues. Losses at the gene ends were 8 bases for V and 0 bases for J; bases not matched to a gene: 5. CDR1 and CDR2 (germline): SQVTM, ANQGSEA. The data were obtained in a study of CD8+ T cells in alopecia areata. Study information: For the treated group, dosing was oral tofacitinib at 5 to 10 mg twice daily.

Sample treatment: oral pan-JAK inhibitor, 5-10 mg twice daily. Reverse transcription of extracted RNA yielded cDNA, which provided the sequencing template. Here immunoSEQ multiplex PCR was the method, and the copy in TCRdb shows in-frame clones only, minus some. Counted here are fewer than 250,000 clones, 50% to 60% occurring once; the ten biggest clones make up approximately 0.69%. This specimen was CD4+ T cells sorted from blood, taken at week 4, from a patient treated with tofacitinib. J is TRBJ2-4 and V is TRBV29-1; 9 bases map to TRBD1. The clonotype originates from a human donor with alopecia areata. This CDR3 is CSMRTGEAKNIQYF. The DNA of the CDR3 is TGCAGCATGAGGACAGGGGAAGCCAAAAACATTCAGTACTTC.